The T cell receptor (beta chain) under discussion was sequenced for a study of brain T cells in children with intractable seizures. The repertoire was sequenced with immunoSEQ multiplex PCR; TCRdb's copy has only in-frame clones and lacks some. The sample consists of hundreds of thousands of clones, roughly 93% of them appearing once. Time point indicated: blood from clinic visit 5 months post-surgery; TSC patient then seizure free. Material: peripheral blood, obtained approximately 5 months after surgery. This clonotype was obtained from a boy in the first two years of life with tuberous sclerosis and intractable seizures.

This CDR3 is CASSFTGNTEAFF. The DNA for the CDR3 is TGTGCCAGTAGTTTCACAGGGAACACTGAAGCTTTCTTT. The rearrangement links TRBV19 to TRBJ1-1, with D possibly matching TRBD1 (5 bases). Germline-derived CDR1 and CDR2 are LNHDA and SQIVND (reference sequence). The ends were cut back, 5 bases at V and 1 base at J, with 8 bases in the middle. CDR3 length equals 13 residues.